The rows below give T cell receptor beta chains drawn from one sample of a study of Ad26.COV2.S vaccination and SARS-CoV-2 variants. Method: immunoSEQ multiplex PCR; TCRdb's copy keeps in-frame clones and lacks some. The sample records more than 150,000 clones, roughly 85% being singletons. Specimen: peripheral blood, collected after recovery from COVID-19. These receptors all come from a human donor who had recovered from COVID-19. Each CDR3 is given with its conserved first and last residue. The D gene is left open where the match is weak. Clone size is not always given. Where it is, it says once, few, many or a class for expanded clones.

size	V	J	D	CDR3	DNA
NA	TRBV14	TRBJ2-1	NA	CASSQEIGRREQFF	TGTGCCAGCAGCCAAGAAATCGGGAGAAGGGAGCAGTTCTTC
NA	TRBV5-8	TRBJ2-4	NA	CASSLERTLAKNIQYF	TGTGCCAGCAGCTTGGAACGCACGTTAGCCAAAAACATTCAGTACTTC
NA	TRBV7-2	TRBJ2-1	NA	CASSLEAGEQFF	TGTGCCAGCAGCTTAGAAGCGGGCGAGCAGTTCTTC
once	TRBV11-2	TRBJ2-7	NA	CASSASSYEQYF	TGTGCCAGCAGCGCCTCTAGCTACGAGCAGTACTTC
NA	TRBV29-1	TRBJ1-2	TRBD1	CSAPGQDRGYTF	TGCAGCGCCCCGGGACAGGATCGCGGCTACACCTTC
NA	TRBV5-4	TRBJ1-3	NA	CASSLGGLSGNTIYF	TGTGCCAGCAGCTTGGGGGGGCTCTCTGGAAACACCATATATTTT
NA	TRBV19	TRBJ1-3	NA	CASSFQGQRRNTIYF	TGTGCCAGTAGCTTTCAGGGGCAACGAAGAAACACCATATATTTT
NA	TRBV11-3	TRBJ1-5	NA	CASSKDRCSNQPQHF	TGTGCCAGCAGCAAAGACAGGTGCAGCAATCAGCCCCAGCATTTT
NA	TRBV9	TRBJ2-1	NA	CASSPLLGTSYNEQFF	TGTGCCAGCAGCCCGCTACTTGGGACCTCCTACAATGAGCAGTTCTTC
NA	TRBV28	TRBJ1-2	NA	CASSLTGTSYGYTF	TGTGCCAGCAGCCTCACCGGGACGTCCTATGGCTACACCTTC
NA	TRBV5-5	TRBJ1-4	NA	CASSLSGAPNEKLFF	TGTGCCAGCAGCCTCTCCGGGGCACCTAATGAAAAACTGTTTTTT
NA	TRBV19	TRBJ2-2	TRBD2	CASSIDLREIPGGELFF	TGTGCCAGTAGTATAGATCTGCGGGAGATCCCCGGCGGGGAGCTGTTTTTT
NA	TRBV10-3	TRBJ2-3	NA	CAIGAGVNTDTQYF	TGTGCCATAGGAGCAGGGGTTAACACAGATACGCAGTATTTT
NA	TRBV27	TRBJ2-7	NA	CASSSHRPPSYEQCF	TGTGCCAGCAGTTCCCACAGGCCCCCTTCCTACGAGCAGTGCTTC
NA	TRBV6-5	TRBJ1-2	TRBD1	CASGGTGASYGYTF	TGTGCCAGCGGGGGAACAGGGGCTAGCTATGGCTACACCTTC
NA	TRBV28	TRBJ2-7	NA	CASSSPPAQYLSYEQYF	TGTGCCAGCAGTTCCCCCCCGGCCCAATACCTCTCCTACGAGCAGTACTTC
NA	TRBV5-1	TRBJ2-1	TRBD2	CASSPRLGLASSNEQFF	TGCGCCAGCAGCCCCAGGTTGGGACTAGCGTCTTCCAATGAGCAGTTCTTC
NA	TRBV4-1	TRBJ1-5	NA	CASSPQNGGARSQPQHF	TGCGCCAGCAGCCCCCAAAATGGGGGGGCGCGGAGTCAGCCCCAGCATTTT
NA	TRBV3-1/TRBV3-2	TRBJ2-3	TRBD2	CASSQVSGTSGGYSTDTQYF	TGTGCCAGCAGCCAAGTCTCCGGGACTAGCGGGGGTTATAGCACAGATACGCAGTATTTT
NA	TRBV7-8	TRBJ2-7	NA	CASMADSTYEQYF	TGTGCCAGCATGGCGGATTCTACCTACGAGCAGTACTTC
NA	TRBV9	TRBJ1-4	NA	CASSWDGRQLFF	TGTGCCAGCAGTTGGGACGGCCGACAACTGTTTTTT
NA	TRBV5-5	TRBJ2-3	NA	CASSIGPDADTQYF	TGTGCCAGCAGCATCGGCCCAGACGCAGATACGCAGTATTTT
NA	TRBV9	TRBJ2-7	NA	CASSVDTSLTYEQYF	TGTGCCAGCAGCGTAGATACTAGCTTGACCTACGAGCAGTACTTC
NA	TRBV30	TRBJ1-5	NA	CAWASGVFGGQPQHF	TGTGCCTGGGCTTCCGGGGTTTTTGGGGGTCAGCCCCAGCATTTT
NA	TRBV2	TRBJ2-1	TRBD2	CASSPGTSGYNEQFF	TGTGCCAGCAGTCCGGGGACTAGCGGTTACAATGAGCAGTTCTTC
NA	TRBV29-1	TRBJ1-3	TRBD1	CSASTGAGNTIYF	TGCAGCGCCTCGACAGGGGCTGGAAACACCATATATTTT
NA	TRBV7-6	TRBJ1-4	NA	CASSLSGELATNEKLFF	TGTGCCAGCAGCTTATCGGGAGAACTTGCAACTAATGAAAAACTGTTTTTT
NA	TRBV5-1	TRBJ1-6	TRBD1	CASSLVGETGRKYNSPLHF	TGCGCCAGCAGCTTGGTCGGGGAGACAGGGAGGAAGTATAATTCACCCCTCCACTTT
NA	TRBV10-3	TRBJ2-6	NA	CAIKVGQGEEGEDGANVLTF	TGTGCCATCAAAGTCGGGCAGGGTGAGGAGGGGGAGGATGGGGCCAACGTCCTGACTTTC
NA	TRBV6-5	TRBJ1-2	NA	CASSPGTSRSGYTF	TGTGCCAGCAGTCCCGGGACGTCGCGTTCTGGCTACACCTTC
once	TRBV9	TRBJ1-1	NA	CASSYRDTEAFF	TGTGCCAGCAGCTACAGGGATACTGAAGCTTTCTTT
NA	TRBV4-2	TRBJ2-1	TRBD2	CASSQRTSGINEQFF	TGTGCCAGCAGCCAAAGGACTAGCGGGATAAATGAGCAGTTCTTC
NA	TRBV9	TRBJ2-5	NA	CASSVAVARGETQYF	TGTGCCAGCAGCGTAGCCGTCGCCCGGGGGGAGACCCAGTACTTC
NA	TRBV19	TRBJ1-2	NA	CASSISFQGNYGYTF	TGTGCCAGTAGTATATCCTTCCAGGGGAACTATGGCTACACCTTC
NA	TRBV28	TRBJ1-4	NA	CASSLPEGPNEKLFF	TGTGCCAGCAGCCTTCCTGAGGGCCCTAATGAAAAACTGTTTTTT
NA	TRBV7-9	TRBJ1-5	TRBD1	CASSLGDRGNQPQHF	TGTGCCAGCAGCTTAGGGGACAGGGGCAATCAGCCCCAGCATTTT
few	TRBV30	TRBJ1-1	TRBD1	CAWSDFEGAVMAEAFF	TGTGCCTGGAGTGACTTCGAGGGGGCGGTAATGGCTGAAGCTTTCTTT
once	TRBV11-2	TRBJ2-1	NA	CASSLESRAYNEQFF	TGTGCCAGCAGCTTAGAATCAAGGGCCTACAATGAGCAGTTCTTC
NA	TRBV7-3	TRBJ2-1	TRBD2	CASSPGTSGNNEQFF	TGTGCCAGCAGCCCCGGGACTAGCGGGAACAATGAGCAGTTCTTC
once	TRBV28	TRBJ1-2	NA	CASSLGDHYGYTF	TGTGCCAGCAGTTTAGGGGACCACTATGGCTACACCTTC
NA	TRBV29-1	TRBJ2-7	NA	CSARENNYEQYF	TGCAGCGCCCGGGAGAACAACTACGAGCAGTACTTC
NA	TRBV5-5	TRBJ1-1	NA	CASSRLGTTNTEAFF	TGTGCCAGCAGCCGACTAGGGACCACGAACACTGAAGCTTTCTTT
NA	TRBV6-2/TRBV6-3	TRBJ1-3	NA	CASSWVTSGNTIYF	TGTGCCAGCAGTTGGGTCACCTCTGGAAACACCATATATTTT